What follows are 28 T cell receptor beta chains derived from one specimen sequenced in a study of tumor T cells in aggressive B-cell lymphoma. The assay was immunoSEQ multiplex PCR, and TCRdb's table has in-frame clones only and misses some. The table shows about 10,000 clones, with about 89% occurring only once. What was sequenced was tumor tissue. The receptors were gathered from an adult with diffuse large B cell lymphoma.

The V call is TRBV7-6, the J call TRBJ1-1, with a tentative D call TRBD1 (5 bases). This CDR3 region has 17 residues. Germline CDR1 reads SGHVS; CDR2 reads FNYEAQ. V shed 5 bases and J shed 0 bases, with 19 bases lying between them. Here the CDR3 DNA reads TGTGCCAGCAGCCTTCGGACATTCCGTTCCATGAACACTGAAGCTTTCTTT. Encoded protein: CASSLRTFRSMNTEAFF.

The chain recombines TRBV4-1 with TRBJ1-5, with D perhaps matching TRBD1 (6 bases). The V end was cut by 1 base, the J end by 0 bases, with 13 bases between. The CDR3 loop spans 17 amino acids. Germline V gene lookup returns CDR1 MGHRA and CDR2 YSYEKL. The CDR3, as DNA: TGCGCCAGCAGCCAAGCTTGGGGGGGGCGTAGCAATCAGCCCCAGCATTTT. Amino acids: CASSQAWGGRSNQPQHF.

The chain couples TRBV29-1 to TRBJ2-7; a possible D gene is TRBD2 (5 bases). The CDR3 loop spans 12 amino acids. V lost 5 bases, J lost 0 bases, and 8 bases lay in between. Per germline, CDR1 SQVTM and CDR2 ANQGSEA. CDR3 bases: TGCAGCGTTAGTAGCGACTCCTACGAGCAGTACTTC. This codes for CSVSSDSYEQYF.

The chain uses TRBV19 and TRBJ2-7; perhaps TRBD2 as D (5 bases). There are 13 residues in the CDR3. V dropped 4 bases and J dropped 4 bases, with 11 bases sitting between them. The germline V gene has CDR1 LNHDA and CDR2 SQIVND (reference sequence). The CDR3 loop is CASSSGLFYEQYF. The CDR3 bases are TGTGCCAGTAGTAGCGGGCTCTTTTACGAGCAGTACTTC.

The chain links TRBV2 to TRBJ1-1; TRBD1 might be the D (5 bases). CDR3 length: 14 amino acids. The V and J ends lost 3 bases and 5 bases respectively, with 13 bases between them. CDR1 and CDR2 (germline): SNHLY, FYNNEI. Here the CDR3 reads CASSDGTGGTEAFF. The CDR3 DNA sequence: TGTGCCAGCAGTGATGGAACGGGGGGGACTGAAGCTTTCTTT.

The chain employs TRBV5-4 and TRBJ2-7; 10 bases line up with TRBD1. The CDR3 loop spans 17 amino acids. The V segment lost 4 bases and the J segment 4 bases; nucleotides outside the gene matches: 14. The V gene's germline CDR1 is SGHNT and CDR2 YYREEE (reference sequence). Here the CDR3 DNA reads TGTGCCAGCAGCAAACCGGCGCCCCCGGGACAGGGGTACGAGCAGTACTTC. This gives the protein CASSKPAPPGQGYEQYF.

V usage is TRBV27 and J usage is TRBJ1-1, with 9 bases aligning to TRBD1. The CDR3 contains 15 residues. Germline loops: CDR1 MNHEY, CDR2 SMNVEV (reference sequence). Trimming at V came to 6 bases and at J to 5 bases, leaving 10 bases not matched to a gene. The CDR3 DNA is TGTGCCAGCAGCTACACGGACAGGGGACTGACTGAAGCTTTCTTT. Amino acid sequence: CASSYTDRGLTEAFF.

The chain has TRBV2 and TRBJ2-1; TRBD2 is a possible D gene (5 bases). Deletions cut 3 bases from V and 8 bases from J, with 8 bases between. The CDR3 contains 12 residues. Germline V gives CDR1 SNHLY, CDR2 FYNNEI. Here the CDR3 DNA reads TGTGCCAGCAGTGACGACGGGGATGAGCAGTTCTTC. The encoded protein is CASSDDGDEQFF.

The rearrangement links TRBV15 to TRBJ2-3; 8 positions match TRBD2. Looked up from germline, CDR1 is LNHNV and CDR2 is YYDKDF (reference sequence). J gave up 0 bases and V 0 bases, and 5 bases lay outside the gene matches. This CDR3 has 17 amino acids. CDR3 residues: CATSREVSGMSTDTQYF. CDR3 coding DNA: TGTGCCACCAGCAGAGAAGTTAGCGGGATGAGCACAGATACGCAGTATTTT.

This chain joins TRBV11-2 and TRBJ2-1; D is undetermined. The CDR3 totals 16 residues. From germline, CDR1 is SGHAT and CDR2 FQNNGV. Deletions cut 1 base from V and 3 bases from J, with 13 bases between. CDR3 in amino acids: CASSLGITPGYNEQFF. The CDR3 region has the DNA TGTGCCAGCAGCTTAGGTATTACTCCAGGCTACAATGAGCAGTTCTTC.

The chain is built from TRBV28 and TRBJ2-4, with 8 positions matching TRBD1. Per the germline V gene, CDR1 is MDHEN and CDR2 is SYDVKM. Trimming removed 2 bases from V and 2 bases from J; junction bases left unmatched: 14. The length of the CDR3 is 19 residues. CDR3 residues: CASSLDSGGRGMTKNIQYF. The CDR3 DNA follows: TGTGCCAGCAGTTTAGATTCAGGGGGCAGGGGGATGACCAAAAACATTCAGTACTTC.

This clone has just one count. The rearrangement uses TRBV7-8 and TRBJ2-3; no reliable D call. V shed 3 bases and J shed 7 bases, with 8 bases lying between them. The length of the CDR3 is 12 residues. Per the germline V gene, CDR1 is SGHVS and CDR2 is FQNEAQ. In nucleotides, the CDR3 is TGTGCCAGCAGCTTTCTTGAGAATACGCAGTATTTT. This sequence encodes CASSFLENTQYF.

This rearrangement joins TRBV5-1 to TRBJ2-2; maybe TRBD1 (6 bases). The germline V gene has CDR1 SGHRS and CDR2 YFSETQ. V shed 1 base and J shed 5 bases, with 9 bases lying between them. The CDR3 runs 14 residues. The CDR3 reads CASSLNRVTGELFF. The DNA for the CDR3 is TGCGCCAGCAGCTTGAACAGGGTGACCGGGGAGCTGTTTTTT. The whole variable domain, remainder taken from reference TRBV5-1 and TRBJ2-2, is KAGVTQTPRYLIKTRGQQVTLSCSPISGHRSVSWYQQTPGQGLQFLFEYFSETQRNKGNFPGRFSGRQFSNSRSEMNVSTLELGDSALYLCASSLNRVTGELFFGEGSRLTVL.

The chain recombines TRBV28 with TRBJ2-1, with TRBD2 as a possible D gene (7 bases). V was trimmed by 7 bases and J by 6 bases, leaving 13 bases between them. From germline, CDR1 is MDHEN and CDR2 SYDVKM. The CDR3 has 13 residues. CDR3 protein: CASTEGGVNEQFF. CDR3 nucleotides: TGTGCCAGCACCGAGGGGGGGGTCAATGAGCAGTTCTTC.

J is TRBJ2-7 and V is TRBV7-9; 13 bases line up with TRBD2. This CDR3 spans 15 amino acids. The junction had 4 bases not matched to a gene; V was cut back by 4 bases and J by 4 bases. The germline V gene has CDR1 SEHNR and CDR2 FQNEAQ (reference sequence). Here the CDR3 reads CASSSGLAGVYEQYF. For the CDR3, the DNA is TGTGCCAGCAGCTCAGGACTAGCGGGAGTTTACGAGCAGTACTTC.

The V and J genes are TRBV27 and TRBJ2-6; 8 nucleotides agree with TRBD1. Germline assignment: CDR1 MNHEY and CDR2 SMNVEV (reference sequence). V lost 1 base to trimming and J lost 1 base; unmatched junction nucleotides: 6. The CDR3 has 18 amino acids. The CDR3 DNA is TGTGCCAGCAGTTTATTTGGGCAGGGGGCTTCTGGGGCCAACGTCCTGACTTTC. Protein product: CASSLFGQGASGANVLTF.

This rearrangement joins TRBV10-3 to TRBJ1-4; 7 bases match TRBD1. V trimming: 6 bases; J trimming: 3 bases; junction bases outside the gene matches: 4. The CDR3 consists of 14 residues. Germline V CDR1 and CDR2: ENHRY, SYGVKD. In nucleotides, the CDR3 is TGTGCCATCAGGGCCGGGACAGCTAATGAAAAACTGTTTTTT. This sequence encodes CAIRAGTANEKLFF.

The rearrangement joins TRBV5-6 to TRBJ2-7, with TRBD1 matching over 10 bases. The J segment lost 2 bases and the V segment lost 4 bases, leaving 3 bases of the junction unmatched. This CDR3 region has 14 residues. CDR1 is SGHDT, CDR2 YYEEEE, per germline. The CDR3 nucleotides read TGTGCCAGCAGCCCAGGACAGGGGGCCTACGAGCAGTACTTC. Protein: CASSPGQGAYEQYF. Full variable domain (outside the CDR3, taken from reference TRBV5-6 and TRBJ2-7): DAGVTQSPTHLIKTRGQQVTLRCSPKSGHDTVSWYQQALGQGPQFIFQYYEEEERQRGNFPDRFSGHQFPNYSSELNVNALLLGDSALYLCASSPGQGAYEQYFGPGTRLTVT.

The CDR3 here is CASSQGTGDLNTEAFF. Here the CDR3 DNA reads TGCGCCAGCAGCCAAGGGACAGGGGATTTGAACACTGAAGCTTTCTTT. The V and J genes are TRBV4-3 and TRBJ1-1; TRBD1 matches at 9 bases. CDR3 length: 16 amino acids. Looked up from germline, CDR1 is LGHNA and CDR2 is YSLEER. V lost 1 base and J lost 0; bases outside the gene matches: 3.

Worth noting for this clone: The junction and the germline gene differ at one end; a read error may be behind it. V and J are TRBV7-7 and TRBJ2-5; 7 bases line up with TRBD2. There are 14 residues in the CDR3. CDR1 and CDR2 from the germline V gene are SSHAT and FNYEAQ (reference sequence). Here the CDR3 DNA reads TGTGCTAGCAGCTTAGCGTCGTCGGGGGGAGAGCAGTACTTC. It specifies CASSLASSGGEQYF.

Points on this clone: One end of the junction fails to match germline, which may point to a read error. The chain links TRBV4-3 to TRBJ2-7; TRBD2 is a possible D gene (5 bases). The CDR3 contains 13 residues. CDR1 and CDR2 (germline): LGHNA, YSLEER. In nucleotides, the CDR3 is TGCGTCAGCAGCCAAGAGCGGAGATCCGAGCAGTACTTC. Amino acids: CVSSQERRSEQYF.

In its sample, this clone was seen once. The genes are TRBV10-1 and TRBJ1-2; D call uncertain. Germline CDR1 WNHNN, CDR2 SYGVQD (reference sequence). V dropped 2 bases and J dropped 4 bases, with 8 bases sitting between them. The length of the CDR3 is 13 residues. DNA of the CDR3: TGCGCCAGCAGTGAGGCCAACAGCTATGGCTACACCTTC. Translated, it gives CASSEANSYGYTF.

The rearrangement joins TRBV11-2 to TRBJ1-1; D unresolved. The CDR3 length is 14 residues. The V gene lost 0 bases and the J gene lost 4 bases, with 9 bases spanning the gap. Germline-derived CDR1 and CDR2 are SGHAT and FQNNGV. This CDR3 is CASSLDYRGTEAFF. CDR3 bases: TGTGCCAGCAGCTTAGATTACCGGGGCACTGAAGCTTTCTTT.

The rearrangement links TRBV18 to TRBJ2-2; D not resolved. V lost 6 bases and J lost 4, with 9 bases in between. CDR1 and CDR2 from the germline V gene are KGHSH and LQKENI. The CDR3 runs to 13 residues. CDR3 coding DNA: TGTGCCAGCTCCCCCACGGGCACCGGGGAGCTGTTTTTT. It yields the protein CASSPTGTGELFF. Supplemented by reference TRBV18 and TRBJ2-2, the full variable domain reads NAGVMQNPRHLVRRRGQEARLRCSPMKGHSHVYWYRQLPEEGLKFMVYLQKENIIDESGMPKERFSAEFPKEGPSILRIQQVVRGDSAAYFCASSPTGTGELFFGEGSRLTVL.

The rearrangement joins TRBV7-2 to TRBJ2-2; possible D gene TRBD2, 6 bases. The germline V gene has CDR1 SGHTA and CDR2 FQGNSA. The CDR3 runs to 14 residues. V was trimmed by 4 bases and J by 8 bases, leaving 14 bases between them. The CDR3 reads CASSSLASSGELFF. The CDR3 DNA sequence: TGTGCCAGCAGCTCACTAGCCTCCTCAGGGGAGCTGTTTTTT.

In DNA form, the CDR3 reads TGTGCCAGCAGCCCCCTGGGGGCGGGAGGGCCCGCAGATACGCAGTATTTT. It specifies CASSPLGAGGPADTQYF. This chain joins TRBV7-2 and TRBJ2-3; 9 nucleotides align to TRBD2. The V gene end was trimmed by 5 bases and the J gene end by 4 bases; junction bases not matched to a gene: 13. Germline V CDR1 and CDR2: SGHTA, FQGNSA. The CDR3 has 17 amino acids.

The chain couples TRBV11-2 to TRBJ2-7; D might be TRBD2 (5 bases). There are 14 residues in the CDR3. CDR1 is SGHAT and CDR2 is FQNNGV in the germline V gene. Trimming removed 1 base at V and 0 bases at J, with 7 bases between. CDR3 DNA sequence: TGTGCCAGCAGCTTAGGGACTTTCTCCTACGAGCAGTACTTC. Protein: CASSLGTFSYEQYF.

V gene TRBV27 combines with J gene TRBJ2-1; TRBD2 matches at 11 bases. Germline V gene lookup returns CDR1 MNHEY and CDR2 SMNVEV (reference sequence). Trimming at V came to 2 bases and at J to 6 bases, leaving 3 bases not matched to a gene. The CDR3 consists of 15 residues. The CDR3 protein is CASSLLAGGGNEQFF. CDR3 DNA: TGTGCCAGCAGTTTACTAGCGGGAGGAGGCAATGAGCAGTTCTTC.